Listed below are T cell receptor beta chains from one sample, sequenced in a study of blood T cells in healthy people across ages. In TCRdb, the 5' RACE reads were re-called with MiXCR into one record per CDR3 protein. The data show hundreds of thousands of distinct CDR3 sequences, roughly 44% seen once. Sequencing used blood. All receptors come from a man aged 60 to 69 in good health. Both conserved end residues are part of each CDR3. Each record gives: V gene, D gene, J gene, CDR3 length, clone size, CDR3 DNA, CDR3 protein. A D gene is named only where the DNA matches it firmly. A row's size may be missing; if present it is once, few, many or a size class.

TRBV12-3/TRBV12-4	NA	TRBJ1-1	13	NA	TGTGCCAGTACCCGGCGGGGGGGAACTGAAGCTTTCTTT	CASTRRGGTEAFF
TRBV7-2	TRBD1	TRBJ2-6	18	few	TGTGCCAGCAGCTCACACCGGGACAGGGGGCCTGGGGCCAACGTCCTGACTTTC	CASSSHRDRGPGANVLTF
TRBV6-1	TRBD1	TRBJ2-1	15	NA	TGTGCCAGCGAAAGGGGGACAGGGCCTTACAATGAGCAGTTCTTC	CASERGTGPYNEQFF
TRBV29-1	TRBD2	TRBJ2-3	14	NA	TGCAGCGTGGGACTAGCGGGGTACCCGGATACGCAGTATTTT	CSVGLAGYPDTQYF
TRBV4-3	NA	TRBJ1-6	16	NA	TGCGCCAGCAGCCAAGAATGGGACCGACCAAATTCACCCCTCCACTTT	CASSQEWDRPNSPLHF
TRBV12-3/TRBV12-4	TRBD1	TRBJ1-4	15	NA	TGTGCCAGCAGGAAAGCCGGGACAGGGTCTGAAAAACTGTTTTTT	CASRKAGTGSEKLFF
TRBV29-1	NA	TRBJ2-5	13	NA	TGCAGCGGTGGAAGAGGGGTTGGGGAGACCCAGTACTTC	CSGGRGVGETQYF
TRBV6-5	NA	TRBJ1-6	15	NA	TGTGCCAGCACTCCTCAGTGGGGTAATAATTCACCCCTCCACTTT	CASTPQWGNNSPLHF
TRBV7-2	TRBD2	TRBJ2-7	15	many	TGTGCCAGCAGCTTAGAACTAGCGGAATTCAACGAGCAGTACTTC	CASSLELAEFNEQYF
TRBV5-1	TRBD1	TRBJ1-1	16	NA	TGCGCCAGCAGCTACCGGACTGGACAGGGGGACACTGAAGCTTTCTTT	CASSYRTGQGDTEAFF
TRBV6-1	NA	TRBJ1-5	15	NA	TGTGCCACCCTCAGGGGAGGATTTGACAATCAGCCCCAGCATTTT	CATLRGGFDNQPQHF
TRBV7-9	TRBD1	TRBJ2-1	16	NA	TGTGCCAGCAGCACCTCCGGACAGGTTATCCACAATGAGCAGTTCTTC	CASSTSGQVIHNEQFF
TRBV27	NA	TRBJ1-6	14	NA	TGTACCAGCAGTTCCACACCTTATAATTCACCCCTCCACTTT	CTSSSTPYNSPLHF
TRBV7-2	TRBD2	TRBJ2-7	15	NA	TGTGCCAGCAGCTTAGGCGGGACTAGTCGCAATGAGCAGTACTTC	CASSLGGTSRNEQYF
TRBV19	NA	TRBJ2-6	16	few	TGTGCCAGTAGTCTACTGGACGCACCTGGGGCCAACGTCCTGACTTTC	CASSLLDAPGANVLTF
TRBV16	NA	TRBJ1-5	13	NA	TGTGCCAGCAGTCAAATAGGAGATCAGCCCCAGCATTTT	CASSQIGDQPQHF
TRBV9	NA	TRBJ2-7	15	NA	TGTGCCAGCAGCGTAGGGGCAGGGATGCCCTACGAGCAGTACTTC	CASSVGAGMPYEQYF
TRBV4-1	TRBD1	TRBJ1-2	17	NA	TGCGCCAGCAGCCAGGGGGGACAGGCAACAGCGAACTATGGCTACACCTTC	CASSQGGQATANYGYTF
TRBV2	TRBD1	TRBJ1-2	15	NA	TGTGCCAGCAGCGAGGGACAGGGGGCTTTGAGAGGCTACACCTTC	CASSEGQGALRGYTF
TRBV10-3	TRBD2	TRBJ2-1	15	NA	TGTGCCAGTAGGACTAGCGGGGGCCCCTCCAATGAGCAGTTCTTC	CASRTSGGPSNEQFF
TRBV6-5	TRBD2	TRBJ2-3	16	NA	TGTGCCAGCAGAGGGACTAGCGGGGGCCGCACAGATACGCAGTATTTT	CASRGTSGGRTDTQYF
TRBV4-3	NA	TRBJ1-4	17	NA	TGCGCCAGCAGCCATAACGTGGCCGCAGGGGCCGGTGAAAAACTGTTTTTT	CASSHNVAAGAGEKLFF
TRBV18	TRBD2	TRBJ2-3	16	NA	TGTGCCAGCTCACCAACGTCTAGCGGGGTCCCAGATACGCAGTATTTT	CASSPTSSGVPDTQYF
TRBV25-1	NA	TRBJ1-2	13	many	TGTGCCAGCAGTGACGCGGTAAACTATGGCTACACCTTC	CASSDAVNYGYTF
TRBV28	NA	TRBJ2-7	13	NA	TGTGCCAGCAGTTTTCGGCCGGGCTACGAGCAGTACTTC	CASSFRPGYEQYF
TRBV29-1	NA	TRBJ2-1	13	NA	TGCAGCGTTGAGGGGGCTGACTACAATGAGCAGTTCTTC	CSVEGADYNEQFF
TRBV7-2	NA	TRBJ2-2	16	many	TGTGCCAGCAGCTTAATTCAGGGGCTGACAACCGGGGAGCTGTTTTTT	CASSLIQGLTTGELFF
TRBV7-2	NA	TRBJ2-1	16	few	TGTGCCAGCAGCTTTGCGGGTCTCGGTTCCTACAATGAGCAGTTCTTC	CASSFAGLGSYNEQFF
TRBV4-1	NA	TRBJ2-3	16	NA	TGCGCCAGCAGCCCGGACGACAGGGACTGGGGAGATACGCAGTATTTT	CASSPDDRDWGDTQYF
TRBV15	NA	TRBJ2-2	12	NA	TGTGCCACCAGTAGATATACCGGGGAGCTGTTTTTT	CATSRYTGELFF
TRBV6-5	TRBD1	TRBJ2-7	15	NA	TGTGCCAGCAGTTACTCGATAGGACAGGCCTACGAGCAGTACTTC	CASSYSIGQAYEQYF
TRBV4-3	NA	TRBJ2-5	15	few	TGCGCCAGCAGCCAAGCCGGCCTGGGGGTGGAGACCCAGTACTTC	CASSQAGLGVETQYF
TRBV18	NA	TRBJ2-1	17	NA	TGCGCCAGCTCACCACCCGCTAGCGTTGGTGGGGTCTATGAGCAGTTCTTC	CASSPPASVGGVYEQFF
TRBV21-1	NA	TRBJ2-7	20	NA	TGTGCCAGCAGCAAAATTGCAGGGGGACTAGCGGGGCCAAGGTCCCACGAGCAGTACTTC	CASSKIAGGLAGPRSHEQYF
TRBV7-9	NA	TRBJ2-1	15	NA	TGTGCCAGCAGCTCCCCCGCACTTATAGAGAAAGAGCAGTTCTTC	CASSSPALIEKEQFF
TRBV30	TRBD2	TRBJ2-2	15	NA	TGTGCCTGGAGGATGGGGGGGTTCCGCGCCGGGGAGCTGTTTTTT	CAWRMGGFRAGELFF
TRBV7-8	NA	TRBJ1-2	14	NA	TGTGCCAGCAGCCCCTCGGGGCCGCAGGATGGCTACACCTTC	CASSPSGPQDGYTF
TRBV4-3	NA	TRBJ2-2	16	NA	TGCGCCAGCAGCCAAGATAGTAAGCGGAACACCGGGGAGCTGTTTTTT	CASSQDSKRNTGELFF
TRBV7-2	NA	TRBJ2-7	13	NA	TGTGCCAGCAGCCAGGATACCTTTAACGAGCAGTACTTC	CASSQDTFNEQYF
TRBV25-1	TRBD1	TRBJ2-1	15	NA	TGTGCCAGCAGGGGGGACAGTAGCTCCTACAATGAGCAGTTCTTC	CASRGDSSSYNEQFF
TRBV20-1	NA	TRBJ1-5	14	few	TGCAGTGCTAGGCCGGGGAGTAGCAATCAGCCCCAGCATTTT	CSARPGSSNQPQHF
TRBV30	NA	TRBJ1-2	15	NA	TGTGCCTGGACCGTTAGGGGGGTCCTGAACTATGGCTACACCTTC	CAWTVRGVLNYGYTF
TRBV7-9	TRBD2	TRBJ2-3	16	few	TGTGCCAGCAGCTTTCTACCTAGCGGGGGAACAGATACGCAGTATTTT	CASSFLPSGGTDTQYF
TRBV9	NA	TRBJ2-3	14	NA	TGTGCCAGCAGCGTAGACAGTGGACGAGATACGCAGTATTTT	CASSVDSGRDTQYF
TRBV20-1	NA	TRBJ2-3	13	once	TGCAGTGCTAGAGTTTCAGGGGTAGATACGCGGTATTTT	CSARVSGVDTRYF
TRBV7-2	NA	TRBJ1-2	16	NA	TGTGCCAGCAGCTTAGACGCCCCCAGGGTGGAAGATGGCTACACCTTC	CASSLDAPRVEDGYTF
TRBV20-1	TRBD1	TRBJ2-3	11	NA	TGCAGTGTCCGGACAGGTCATACGCAGTATTTT	CSVRTGHTQYF
TRBV20-1	TRBD1	TRBJ1-5	15	NA	TGCAGTGCTAGACCGACTGGACAGGAGGCGCAGCCCCAGCATTTT	CSARPTGQEAQPQHF
TRBV9	TRBD1	TRBJ2-7	14	NA	TGTGCCAGCAGCGGGACGACAGGGCCCTACGAGCAGTACTTC	CASSGTTGPYEQYF
TRBV14	NA	TRBJ2-3	13	NA	TGTGCCAGCAGCCCCCTGGGGAACTCAGCGCAGTATTTT	CASSPLGNSAQYF
TRBV6-2/TRBV6-3	NA	TRBJ2-7	15	few	TGTGCCAGCCAAAAAATGGATCTCGAGTTCCACGAGCAGTACTTC	CASQKMDLEFHEQYF
TRBV12-3/TRBV12-4	TRBD1	TRBJ2-1	14	NA	TGTGCCAGTAGGACGGGACAGAGCTACAATGAGCAGTTCTTC	CASRTGQSYNEQFF
TRBV20-1	NA	TRBJ1-1	13	few	TGCAGTGCTAGAGATCGGGGGCTAGCTGAAGCTTTCTTT	CSARDRGLAEAFF
TRBV20-1	TRBD2	TRBJ2-5	14	few	TGCAGTGCCGGTGGGGGGAGGGCCCAAGAGACCCAGTACTTC	CSAGGGRAQETQYF
TRBV20-1	TRBD2	TRBJ2-3	15	once	TGCAGTGCCCCCAAGGGAGGGAACCGGGGGGATACGCAGTATTTT	CSAPKGGNRGDTQYF
TRBV7-9	NA	TRBJ2-1	12	NA	TGTGCCAGCAGCCCCTTGTACGATGAGCAGTTCTTC	CASSPLYDEQFF